This T cell receptor beta chain stems from a study of blood T cell repertoires in COVID-19. Across the whole study: The samples span acute and convalescent COVID-19 from the United States, Italy and Spain.

CDR3 length: 14 residues. CDR1 is MDHEN, CDR2 SYDVKM, per germline. The V and J ends lost 8 bases and 0 bases respectively, with 14 bases between them. The repertoire was sequenced with immunoSEQ multiplex PCR; TCRdb's copy has only in-frame clones and lacks some. The sample includes 200,000 or so clones, approximately 86% seen only once; the top ten take roughly 2%. The clonotype was recovered from a man aged 65 to 85 with active or convalescent COVID-19. V and J are TRBV28 and TRBJ2-7; TRBD2 is a possible D gene (7 bases). Sequencing used peripheral blood. CDR3 sequence reads: CASYKGGISYEQYF. DNA for the CDR3: TGTGCCAGCTACAAGGGGGGGATCTCCTACGAGCAGTACTTC.